Below are 16 T cell receptor beta chains sequenced from a single sample in a study of cytomegalovirus exposure and HLA in healthy donors. With 60 Vbeta and 13 Jbeta primers, the PCR was carried out. Data came from immunoSEQ multiplex PCR; TCRdb stores just in-frame clones and leaves some out. The profile covers roughly 130,000 clones, with about four fifths appearing a single time and less than 6.5% taken by the ten largest. Sequencing input: PBMCs. Receptors were obtained from a man younger than 45 in good health and CMV-seronegative.

The rearrangement links TRBV19 to TRBJ1-2; 10 nucleotides agree with TRBD1. The J segment lost 0 bases and the V segment lost 7 bases, leaving 5 bases of the junction unmatched. Germline-derived CDR1 and CDR2 are LNHDA and SQIVND (reference sequence). CDR3 length: 15 amino acids. In nucleotides, the CDR3 is TGTGCCAGTAACACAGGGACAGGGGCTAACTATGGCTACACCTTC. Its protein product is CASNTGTGANYGYTF.

The chain is built from TRBV28 and TRBJ1-1; TRBD1 agrees at 7 bases. Germline V gene lookup returns CDR1 MDHEN and CDR2 SYDVKM. With V trimmed by 2 bases and J by 1 base, 4 bases remained unmatched. CDR3 length equals 15 residues. Written as DNA, the CDR3 is TGTGCCAGCAGTTTAGTGGGGACAGAGAACACTGAAGCTTTCTTT. Its translation: CASSLVGTENTEAFF.

This chain joins TRBV6-6 and TRBJ2-6, with D perhaps matching TRBD2 (5 bases). The CDR3 spans 15 residues. In germline, CDR1 is MNHNY, CDR2 SVGAGI (reference sequence). The V gene lost 2 bases and the J gene lost 0 bases, with 5 bases spanning the gap. In DNA form, the CDR3 reads TGTGCCAGCAGTTACGCGGGCTCTGGGGCCAACGTCCTGACTTTC. It codes for CASSYAGSGANVLTF.

V and J are TRBV30 and TRBJ2-7; TRBD2 aligns across 12 bases. CDR3 length: 13 residues. V trimming: 6 bases; J trimming: 2 bases; junction bases outside the gene matches: 2. CDR1 is GTSNPN, CDR2 SVGIG, per germline (reference sequence). Written as DNA, the CDR3 is TGTGCCTGCCGACTAGCGGGAGCCTACGAGCAGTACTTC. Its protein is CACRLAGAYEQYF.

V and J are TRBV6-6 and TRBJ2-7; 8 positions agree with TRBD1. V lost 6 bases and J lost 4; bases outside the gene matches: 8. The germline V gene encodes CDR1 MNHNY and CDR2 SVGAGI (reference sequence). The CDR3 is 14 residues long. The CDR3 nucleotides are TGTGCCAGCAGCCCGGACAGGGTTAATTACGAGCAGTACTTC. As protein: CASSPDRVNYEQYF.

This clone has more than one count but fewer than ten. The gene calls are TRBV29-1 and TRBJ1-4; TRBD1 aligns across 9 bases. The CDR3 is 15 amino acids. Germline V lookup: CDR1 SQVTM, CDR2 ANQGSEA. V gave up 0 bases and J gave up 7 bases; unmatched junction bases: 6. CDR3 residues: CSVEDPTGGREKLFF. The CDR3 bases are TGCAGCGTTGAAGATCCCACAGGGGGCCGTGAAAAACTGTTTTTT.

The chain links TRBV7-9 to TRBJ1-6; D is unclear. Trimming left V 4 bases short and J 8 bases short, with 9 bases between. The CDR3 is made up of 13 amino acids. Germline CDR1 SEHNR, CDR2 FQNEAQ (reference sequence). CDR3 sequence: CASSSEEDSPLHF. As DNA, the CDR3 is TGTGCCAGCAGCTCGGAGGAGGATTCACCCCTCCACTTT.

The rearrangement links TRBV5-5 to TRBJ1-2, with D tentatively TRBD1 (5 bases). The CDR3 has 14 residues. V shed 4 bases and J shed 3 bases, with 13 bases lying between them. CDR1 and CDR2 (germline): SGHKS, YYEKEE (reference sequence). The CDR3 bases are TGTGCCAGCAGCACTCCGGGGGTATACTATGGCTACACCTTC. This gives the protein CASSTPGVYYGYTF.

The chain has TRBV15 and TRBJ1-5; D remains ambiguous. The germline CDR1 and CDR2 sequences are LNHNV and YYDKDF (reference sequence). The CDR3 loop spans 13 amino acids. V was pared by 0 bases and J by 7 bases, with 7 bases between. For the CDR3, the DNA is TGTGCCACCAGCAGAGAACCGAGACAGCCCCAGCATTTT. Its translation: CATSREPRQPQHF.

This clone was observed a few times. The chain couples TRBV11-3 to TRBJ2-7, with 8 bases fitting TRBD1. Germline values: CDR1 SGHNT, CDR2 YENEEA. V shed 4 bases, J shed 2 bases, and the junction held 7 bases outside the gene matches. The CDR3 covers 15 residues. CDR3 sequence: CASSSGQGLPYEQYF. For the CDR3, the DNA is TGTGCCAGCAGCTCAGGACAGGGACTCCCCTACGAGCAGTACTTC.

The chain recombines TRBV19 with TRBJ2-7; 10 bases fit TRBD2. V shed 6 bases and J 7 bases; nucleotides not matched to a gene: 9. The CDR3 runs to 14 residues. The germline V gene has CDR1 LNHDA and CDR2 SQIVND (reference sequence). The CDR3 here is CASSASGRAREQYF. DNA of the CDR3: TGTGCCAGTAGCGCAAGCGGGAGGGCCAGAGAGCAGTACTTC.

The rearrangement uses TRBV2 and TRBJ2-1; 11 bases match TRBD2. The ends lost 6 bases at V and 2 bases at J; junction bases unmatched: 12. The CDR3 sequence is 18 residues long. The germline gives CDR1 SNHLY, CDR2 FYNNEI. CDR3 sequence: CASRHPAALAGAYNEQFF. For the CDR3, the DNA is TGTGCCAGCAGACACCCCGCGGCACTAGCGGGAGCCTACAATGAGCAGTTCTTC. The variable domain in full, with the rest retrieved from reference TRBV2 and TRBJ2-1, is EPEVTQTPSHQVTQMGQEVILRCVPISNHLYFYWYRQILGQKVEFLVSFYNNEISEKSEIFDDQFSVERPDGSNFTLKIRSTKLEDSAMYFCASRHPAALAGAYNEQFFGPGTRLTVL.

The V and J genes are TRBV4-1 and TRBJ1-1, with a tentative D call TRBD1 (6 bases). CDR3 length: 13 amino acids. Germline CDR1 is MGHRA and CDR2 is YSYEKL. V was clipped by 7 bases and J by 3 bases, with 12 bases between them. The CDR3 reads CASNQGRYTEAFF. CDR3 nucleotides: TGCGCCAGCAACCAGGGGAGGTACACTGAAGCTTTCTTT.

The chain has TRBV29-1 and TRBJ1-2; D uncertain. Trimming took off 4 bases at V and 7 bases at J, with 7 bases between the two ends. The germline CDR1 and CDR2 sequences are SQVTM and ANQGSEA. This CDR3 region has 10 residues. The CDR3 loop is CSVAGSGYTF. The DNA of the CDR3 is TGCAGCGTTGCAGGTTCTGGCTACACCTTC.

The rearrangement joins TRBV7-9 to TRBJ2-2; TRBD1 matches at 9 bases. Germline CDR1 is SEHNR and CDR2 is FQNEAQ (reference sequence). J was trimmed by 7 bases and V by 8 bases; bases with no gene match: 11. The CDR3 has 15 residues. CDR3 DNA sequence: TGTGCCAGCCAACAAACAGGGGGCGCATTCGGGGAGCTGTTTTTT. Its translation is CASQQTGGAFGELFF.

The V and J genes are TRBV6-5 and TRBJ2-1; 8 bases match TRBD2. This CDR3 is 15 amino acids long. The V gene's germline CDR1 is MNHEY and CDR2 SVGAGI. Trimming cost V 7 bases and J 3 bases; bases outside gene matches: 8. The CDR3 DNA follows: TGTGCCAGCACGGACCAGCGGGAGTTCTACAATGAGCAGTTCTTC. Encoded protein: CASTDQREFYNEQFF.